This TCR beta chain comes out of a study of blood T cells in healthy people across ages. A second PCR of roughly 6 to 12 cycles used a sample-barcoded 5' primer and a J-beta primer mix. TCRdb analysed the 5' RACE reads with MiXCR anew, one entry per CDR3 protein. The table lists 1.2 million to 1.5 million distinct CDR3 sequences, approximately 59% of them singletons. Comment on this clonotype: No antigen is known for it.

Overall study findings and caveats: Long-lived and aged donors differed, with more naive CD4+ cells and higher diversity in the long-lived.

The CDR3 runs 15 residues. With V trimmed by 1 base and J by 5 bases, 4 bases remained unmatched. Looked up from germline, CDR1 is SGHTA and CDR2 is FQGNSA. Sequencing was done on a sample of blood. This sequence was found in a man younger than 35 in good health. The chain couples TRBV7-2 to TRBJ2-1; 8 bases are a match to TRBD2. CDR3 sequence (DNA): TGTGCCAGCAGCTTAGGGACTAGCCCCAACAATGAGCAGTTCTTC. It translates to CASSLGTSPNNEQFF.